This T cell receptor (beta chain) was found in a study of identical twins. Study findings and constraints: An excess of low generation probability was shown by twin-shared out-of-frame alpha sequences. Models predicted too little out-of-frame TCR alpha sharing in monozygotic twins. Abundant beta clonotypes from cord blood bore fewer insertions; memory repertoires lacked this pattern.

This clonotype was recorded many times. Its matching antigen is unknown. The CDR3 loop spans 14 amino acids. Germline CDR1 reads SGHKS; CDR2 reads YYEKEE (reference sequence). Trimming pared 4 bases from V and 5 bases from J, leaving 15 bases between. MiXCR, run by TCRdb on the 5' RACE reads, gives a single entry per CDR3 protein. The sample holds roughly 350,000 distinct CDR3 sequences; 9% to 10% are singletons and the top ten take around 8.6%. The donors were all healthy and Caucasian. Source material: naive T cells sorted from blood. The TCR comes from a woman aged 45-60 years in good health. The chain employs TRBV5-5 and TRBJ1-1; D not resolved. This chain's CDR3 is CASSLTLGGTEAFF. As DNA, the CDR3 is TGTGCCAGCAGCCTAACACTCGGAGGGACTGAAGCTTTCTTT.